The clone carrying this T cell receptor beta chain was observed at least ten times. This sample was taken from a study of human T cells and chemical hapten exposure. Turning to the study itself: TCR yield per sample varied, mainly due to pooled library volumes.

Stated time point: healthy volunteer bleed at 6 weeks. Unfractionated whole blood was the source from which total RNA was extracted. The authors' processing: Ranging from roughly 23,224 to 750,000, TCR counts per sample had a median value of around 92,000. TCRdb independently ran MiXCR on the RACE reads; one entry per CDR3 protein. The V and J calls were not made by the authors but by TCRdb's processing. The sample has tens of thousands of distinct CDR3 sequences, roughly 5% seen once; the top ten hold 9.5% to 15%. Material: whole blood. The source of this sequence is a human donor in good health. Some clones in this sample may be carry-over from other donors' samples.

Here the CDR3 reads CASSPQDGRTDTQYF. The CDR3 DNA follows: TGTGCCAGCAGCCCCCAGGATGGGAGAACAGATACGCAGTATTTT. The chain has TRBV3-1 and TRBJ2-3, with D maybe TRBD2 (5 bases). The V and J ends lost 4 bases and 3 bases respectively, with 14 bases between them. In germline, CDR1 is LGHDT, CDR2 YNNKEL (reference sequence). CDR3 length: 15 residues.